Listed below are T cell receptor beta chains from one sample, sequenced in a study of OX40 agonist ivuxolimab in advanced cancers. Data came from immunoSEQ multiplex PCR; TCRdb stores just in-frame clones and leaves some out. The sample yields 55,000 to 90,000 clones, approximately 86% seen once. The material sequenced was CD4+ or CD8+ T cells sorted from blood, taken in a trial of the OX40 agonist ivuxolimab. All receptors come from an adult with an advanced solid tumor such as melanoma, head and neck, liver or kidney cancer. Each CDR3 is given with its conserved first and last residue. D genes are given only for firm matches. Some rows have no size entry. The others give once, few or many, or a class for an expanded clone.

>TRBJ1-2|NA|NA|TRBV29-1
CSVSSDGYTF
TGCAGCGTCTCAAGCGATGGCTACACCTTC
>TRBJ2-7|NA|NA|TRBV5-1
CASSQEGRWPYEQYF
TGCGCCAGCAGCCAGGAGGGACGTTGGCCCTACGAGCAGTACTTC
>TRBJ2-2|NA|NA|TRBV2
CASSEDGDYTGELFF
TGTGCCAGCAGTGAGGACGGAGACTACACCGGGGAGCTGTTTTTT
>TRBJ2-7|once|TRBD1|TRBV6-4
CASIRQGALSYEQYF
TGTGCCAGCATAAGACAGGGGGCCCTATCCTACGAGCAGTACTTC
>TRBJ2-3|NA|NA|TRBV5-1
CASGGLKGTDTQYF
TGCGCCAGCGGGGGGTTGAAGGGAACAGATACGCAGTATTTT
>TRBJ2-5|NA|TRBD2|TRBV6-5
CASSTGGGPTALQYF
TGTGCCAGCAGCACGGGAGGGGGTCCGACCGCGCTCCAGTACTTC
>TRBJ2-1|NA|NA|TRBV11-3
CASSLAQGGISYNEQFF
TGTGCCAGCAGCTTAGCCCAAGGAGGGATCTCCTACAATGAGCAGTTCTTC
>TRBJ2-5|NA|NA|TRBV11-1
CASSLRRSTETQYF
TGTGCCAGCAGCTTAAGGAGGAGCACGGAGACCCAGTACTTC
>TRBJ2-7|NA|TRBD1|TRBV6-1
CASSNGQGPPYEQYF
TGTGCCAGCAGTAACGGACAGGGTCCCCCCTACGAGCAGTACTTC
>TRBJ2-7|NA|TRBD2|TRBV6-1
CASRTSGGTYYEQYF
TGTGCCAGCAGGACCTCCGGGGGGACCTACTACGAGCAGTACTTC
>TRBJ1-3|NA|NA|TRBV7-2
CASSLVNSGNTIYF
TGTGCCAGCAGCTTAGTCAACTCTGGAAACACCATATATTTT
>TRBJ2-5|NA|NA|TRBV5-4
CASSQLGGRETQYF
TGTGCCAGCAGCCAACTGGGGGGGCGTGAGACCCAGTACTTC
>TRBJ2-7|NA|TRBD2|TRBV18
CASSPLTSGNHEQYF
TGTGCCAGCTCACCACTGACTAGCGGCAACCACGAGCAGTACTTC
>TRBJ2-7|few|TRBD1|TRBV29-1
CSVGQGGFRGEQYF
TGCAGCGTGGGACAGGGGGGTTTCAGGGGCGAGCAGTACTTC
>TRBJ2-3|NA|TRBD2|TRBV2
CASQGLASTDTQYF
TGTGCCAGCCAGGGACTAGCTTCCACAGATACGCAGTATTTT
>TRBJ2-2|few|TRBD2|TRBV4-2
CASSQRTSGTSNTGELFF
TGTGCCAGCAGCCAACGGACTAGCGGGACCTCGAACACCGGGGAGCTGTTTTTT
>TRBJ1-6|NA|TRBD1|TRBV6-6
CASSSGGGSPLHF
TGTGCCAGCAGCTCAGGGGGGGGTTCACCCCTCCACTTT
>TRBJ2-3|NA|TRBD2|TRBV9
CASSVGVAGGTDTQYF
TGTGCCAGCAGCGTAGGGGTAGCGGGGGGTACAGATACGCAGTATTTT
>TRBJ2-2|NA|TRBD1|TRBV7-9
CASSSYGTGPGELFF
TGTGCCAGCAGCTCGTACGGGACAGGGCCCGGGGAGCTGTTTTTT
>TRBJ2-3|NA|NA|TRBV7-2
CASTSGLDRTDTQYF
TGTGCCAGCACCTCGGGACTGGATCGCACAGATACGCAGTATTTT
>TRBJ2-3|NA|NA|TRBV18
CASSPDSSTDMQYF
TGTGCCAGCTCACCGGACAGTTCCACAGATATGCAGTATTTT
>TRBJ2-3|NA|NA|TRBV12-5
CTGTVDTQYF
TGCACAGGGACGGTAGATACGCAGTATTTT
>TRBJ2-3|NA|TRBD2|TRBV4-3
CASSQRPRLAGDTQYF
TGCGCCAGCAGCCAGAGGCCTCGACTAGCTGGAGATACGCAGTATTTT
>TRBJ2-1|NA|TRBD2|TRBV5-4
CASSPGTGTSGGNEQFF
TGTGCCAGCAGCCCCGGAACCGGGACTAGCGGGGGCAATGAGCAGTTCTTC
>TRBJ1-5|NA|NA|TRBV5-5
CASSWDPALNQPQHF
TGTGCCAGCAGCTGGGACCCTGCCCTCAATCAGCCCCAGCATTTT
>TRBJ1-1|once|NA|TRBV2
CASSEDTNTEAFF
TGTGCCAGCAGTGAAGACACCAACACTGAAGCTTTCTTT
>TRBJ2-7|NA|NA|TRBV7-6
CASSQRMAGSYEQYF
TGTGCCAGCAGCCAAAGGATGGCCGGGTCCTACGAGCAGTACTTC
>TRBJ2-1|NA|NA|TRBV9
CASTSDGTDYNEQFF
TGTGCCAGCACCAGTGATGGTACAGACTACAATGAGCAGTTCTTC
>TRBJ2-7|NA|TRBD2|TRBV5-4
CASSQGTSGGITYEQYF
TGTGCCAGCAGCCAGGGGACTAGCGGGGGGATTACCTACGAGCAGTACTTC
>TRBJ2-7|NA|NA|TRBV19
CASSIGLQYEQYF
TGTGCCAGTAGTATAGGTCTCCAATACGAGCAGTACTTC
>TRBJ2-1|NA|NA|TRBV7-2
CASSSWGGRNEQFF
TGTGCCAGCAGCTCCTGGGGGGGCCGAAATGAGCAGTTCTTC
>TRBJ2-5|NA|TRBD2|TRBV9
CASSRRTSDSQYF
TGTGCCAGCAGCCGCCGGACTAGCGATTCCCAGTACTTC
>TRBJ1-1|NA|NA|TRBV19
CASSNVGVRLRGNTEAFF
TGTGCCAGTAGTAATGTTGGGGTCAGACTAAGGGGGAACACTGAAGCTTTCTTT
>TRBJ2-7|once|NA|TRBV6-6
CASSRGTAEQYF
TGTGCCAGCAGCCGCGGGACAGCCGAGCAGTACTTC
>TRBJ2-5|once|TRBD2|TRBV6-5
CASSRTSGLETQYF
TGTGCCAGCAGTCGAACTAGCGGGCTAGAGACCCAGTACTTC
>TRBJ1-2|medium-sized|NA|TRBV28
CASSFTYSWLRESGGVLYGYTF
TGTGCCAGCAGTTTCACATACTCGTGGTTACGGGAAAGCGGTGGGGTATTGTATGGCTACACCTTC
>TRBJ1-2|once|NA|TRBV6-1
CASRSERNLDGYTF
TGTGCCAGCAGGTCGGAGAGGAATCTGGATGGCTACACCTTC
>TRBJ2-1|NA|TRBD1|TRBV4-3
CASSANGQGSFNEQFF
TGCGCCAGCAGCGCCAACGGACAGGGGTCATTCAATGAGCAGTTCTTC
>TRBJ2-6|once|NA|TRBV5-8
CASSLVPNVLTF
TGTGCCAGCAGCTTGGTCCCCAACGTCCTGACTTTC
>TRBJ1-3|NA|NA|TRBV18
CASSGGSAGGNTIYF
TGTGCCAGCTCCGGGGGCTCTGCGGGAGGAAACACCATATATTTT
>TRBJ2-6|NA|TRBD1|TRBV19
CASTLYPGTGGAGANVLTF
TGTGCCAGTACCCTCTACCCCGGGACAGGGGGTGCTGGGGCCAACGTCCTGACTTTC
>TRBJ1-1|NA|TRBD1|TRBV6-6
CASSWTGAMNTEAFF
TGTGCCAGCAGTTGGACAGGGGCAATGAACACTGAAGCTTTCTTT
>TRBJ2-5|NA|NA|TRBV5-6
CASSLVIAPSETQYF
TGTGCCAGCAGCTTGGTAATAGCCCCGTCGGAGACCCAGTACTTC
>TRBJ2-3|NA|NA|TRBV5-1
CASSLGRVTDTQYF
TGCGCCAGCAGCTTAGGCAGGGTGACAGATACGCAGTATTTT
>TRBJ1-1|NA|NA|TRBV28
CASSFSGGLGSSYDTEAFF
TGTGCCAGCAGCTTTTCGGGGGGACTAGGCTCAAGCTATGACACTGAAGCTTTCTTT
>TRBJ2-3|NA|NA|TRBV27
CASSFVRGADTQYF
TGTGCCAGCAGTTTTGTTAGGGGCGCAGATACGCAGTATTTT
>TRBJ2-3|NA|NA|TRBV11-3
CASSSGGTDTQYF
TGTGCCAGCAGCTCAGGCGGCACAGATACGCAGTATTTT
>TRBJ1-4|NA|NA|TRBV29-1
CSVDRGVDEKLFF
TGCAGCGTTGACAGGGGAGTCGATGAAAAACTGTTTTTT
>TRBJ1-1|NA|NA|TRBV7-3
CASSPGFGTEAFF
TGTGCCAGCAGCCCAGGGTTTGGCACTGAAGCTTTCTTT
>TRBJ2-5|NA|NA|TRBV27
CASHAQYQETQYF
TGTGCCAGTCATGCCCAGTACCAAGAGACCCAGTACTTC
>TRBJ2-1|NA|NA|TRBV7-8
CASSFSDLNEQFF
TGTGCCAGCAGCTTTTCCGATCTAAATGAGCAGTTCTTC
>TRBJ1-6|NA|NA|TRBV10-3
CAISDIRDTPLHF
TGTGCCATCAGTGATATCAGGGATACACCCCTCCACTTT
>TRBJ1-5|NA|NA|TRBV5-6
CASSIPGGPQHF
TGTGCCAGCAGCATACCGGGAGGGCCCCAGCATTTT
>TRBJ1-2|NA|TRBD1|TRBV30
CAWSSGTDLGYTF
TGTGCCTGGAGTTCCGGGACAGACCTCGGCTACACCTTC
>TRBJ2-3|NA|TRBD1|TRBV6-6
CASSDGAGGKGTQYF
TGTGCCAGCAGTGACGGGGCAGGGGGTAAGGGTACGCAGTATTTT
>TRBJ2-6|NA|NA|TRBV27
CASATLRDISSGANVLTF
TGTGCCAGCGCTACCCTCCGGGACATAAGCTCTGGGGCCAACGTCCTGACTTTC
>TRBJ2-7|NA|TRBD2|TRBV18
CASSPNRGGSYEQYF
TGTGCCAGCTCACCAAACCGGGGGGGTTCCTACGAGCAGTACTTC
>TRBJ1-4|NA|TRBD1|TRBV5-1
CASSLPDRGEAKLFF
TGCGCCAGCAGCCTCCCTGACAGGGGCGAGGCAAAACTGTTTTTT
>TRBJ2-7|NA|NA|TRBV5-4
CASSRDSAYEQYF
TGTGCCAGCAGCCGGGACTCTGCCTACGAGCAGTACTTC
>TRBJ2-7|NA|TRBD2|TRBV7-2
CASSSPRLAGTYEQYF
TGTGCCAGCAGCTCTCCCCGACTAGCGGGAACCTACGAGCAGTACTTC